Below are 9 T cell receptor beta chains sequenced from a single sample in a study of blood T cell repertoires in COVID-19. Clones were sequenced by immunoSEQ multiplex PCR, and TCRdb holds only the in-frame ones, with some missing. The sample carries approximately 46,000 clones, around 89% recorded once. The sequenced sample was peripheral blood. The receptors derive from a man in his 70s with active COVID-19.

This clone appeared a few times. The genes are TRBV2 and TRBJ1-4; TRBD1 matches at 9 bases. With V trimmed by 6 bases and J by 8 bases, 7 bases remained unmatched. CDR1 is SNHLY and CDR2 is FYNNEI in the germline V gene. The CDR3 has 14 residues. CDR3 sequence: CASRRDRDDEKLFF. CDR3 sequence (DNA): TGTGCCAGCAGGAGGGACAGGGATGACGAAAAACTGTTTTTT.

This chain uses TRBV19 with TRBJ2-5, with 9 bases identical to TRBD1. V was clipped by 3 bases and J by 6 bases; unmatched bases: 8. The CDR3 is made up of 15 amino acids. Germline V lookup: CDR1 LNHDA, CDR2 SQIVND (reference sequence). CDR3 coding DNA: TGTGCCAGTAGTATGGACAGGGGCATTGAGAAGACCCAGTACTTC. This sequence encodes CASSMDRGIEKTQYF.

The rearrangement links TRBV9 to TRBJ1-2; 9 positions agree with TRBD1. Trimming took 4 bases from V and 0 from J; bases not matched to a gene: 13. Looked up from germline, CDR1 is SGDLS and CDR2 is YYNGEE. The CDR3 is 18 residues long. CDR3 DNA: TGTGCCAGCAGCCTAACAGGGGGACAGGGCCTTCCTAACTATGGCTACACCTTC. This codes for CASSLTGGQGLPNYGYTF.

This chain connects TRBV11-1 to TRBJ2-5, with TRBD1 identical over 7 bases. V lost 5 bases and J lost 5; bases outside the gene matches: 8. Per germline, CDR1 SGHAT and CDR2 FQDESV (reference sequence). CDR3 length equals 14 residues. CDR3 residues: CASSPAGGDETQYF. Here the CDR3 DNA reads TGTGCCAGCAGCCCGGCAGGGGGTGATGAGACCCAGTACTTC.

J is TRBJ2-1 and V is TRBV4-3, with 12 bases identical to TRBD2. J was trimmed by 9 bases and V by 0 bases; bases with no gene match: 12. In germline, CDR1 is LGHNA, CDR2 YSLEER. The CDR3 sequence is 18 residues long. DNA for the CDR3: TGCGCCAGCAGCCAAGATGGGGTGGCTAGCGGGGGGGCCGCTGAGCAGTTCTTC. As protein: CASSQDGVASGGAAEQFF.

This chain links TRBV12-3 or TRBV12-4 with TRBJ1-2; possibly TRBD1 for D (6 bases). V gave up 6 bases and J gave up 7 bases, with 15 bases separating them. The CDR3 contains 13 residues. The CDR3 DNA is TGTGCCAGCAGCCGCTCGGGGGGCTTTGGCTACACCTTC. It translates to CASSRSGGFGYTF.

The V call is TRBV5-8, the J call TRBJ1-2, with D perhaps TRBD1 (5 bases). The CDR3 runs 13 residues. V gave up 4 bases and J gave up 7 bases, with 14 bases separating them. The germline CDR1 and CDR2 sequences are SGHTS and YDEGEE. For the CDR3, the DNA is TGTGCCAGCAGCCCACAGGTCCCTGGTGGCTACACCTTC. Amino acid sequence: CASSPQVPGGYTF.

The genes are TRBV18 and TRBJ1-5; D perhaps matches TRBD1 (6 bases). The CDR3 runs to 15 residues. Germline CDR1 KGHSH, CDR2 LQKENI. With 2 bases removed from V and 4 bases from J, the gap between germline ends came to 12 bases. CDR3 region: CASSPETGNNQPQHF. In DNA form, the CDR3 reads TGTGCCAGCTCACCAGAGACAGGTAATAATCAGCCCCAGCATTTT. Full variable domain (rest looked up from reference TRBV18 and TRBJ1-5): NAGVMQNPRHLVRRRGQEARLRCSPMKGHSHVYWYRQLPEEGLKFMVYLQKENIIDESGMPKERFSAEFPKEGPSILRIQQVVRGDSAAYFCASSPETGNNQPQHFGDGTRLSIL.

This sequence joins TRBV6-2 or TRBV6-3 and TRBJ2-3; the D is unclear. The CDR3 is 15 amino acids. The germline V and J ends were trimmed by 4 bases and 0 bases, with 11 bases remaining between them. Per germline, CDR1 MNHEY and CDR2 SVGEGT. The CDR3 loop is CASSSSGISTDTQYF. In nucleotides, the CDR3 is TGTGCCAGCAGTTCCAGTGGTATTAGCACAGATACGCAGTATTTT.